The sequence of this T cell receptor (beta chain) was determined in a study of blood T cell repertoires in COVID-19. Study background: T cells, B-cell-depleted T cells, or PBMCs provided the cDNA or gDNA that served as material.

Method: immunoSEQ multiplex PCR; TCRdb's copy keeps in-frame clones and lacks some. The sample yields 200,000 to 300,000 clones, about 80% seen once. Germline V gives CDR1 SQVTM, CDR2 ANQGSEA. After removal of 5 bases from V and 0 bases from J, the junction contained 8 bases not matched to a gene. This CDR3 contains 16 residues. The sequencing input was peripheral blood. The receptor was derived from a woman aged 80 or over with acute or convalescent COVID-19. This chain links TRBV29-1 with TRBJ1-4, with 8 bases fitting TRBD1. The CDR3 DNA follows: TGCAGCGTTCGCCGGGACAGGCCTGCAACTAATGAAAAACTGTTTTTT. Protein sequence: CSVRRDRPATNEKLFF.